What follows are 25 T cell receptor beta chains derived from one specimen sequenced in a study of blood T cell repertoires in COVID-19. TCRdb keeps only in-frame clones here, not all; method: immunoSEQ multiplex PCR. The sample has about 390,000 clones, 80% to 90% seen once. The sample was PBMCs or T cells enriched from blood (not recorded which). These TCRs come from a woman between 50 and 59 years old who had recovered from COVID-19.

A few counts support this clone. The chain carries TRBV4-1 and TRBJ1-5, with D possibly being TRBD1 (6 bases). This CDR3 has 16 amino acids. The V gene's germline CDR1 is MGHRA and CDR2 YSYEKL. V shed 0 bases and J shed 6 bases, with 15 bases lying between them. The CDR3 here is CASSQDPGTSRQPQHF. In DNA, the CDR3 is TGCGCCAGCAGCCAAGATCCGGGGACAAGTCGTCAGCCCCAGCATTTT.

The chain combines TRBV6-5 with TRBJ2-7; D is possibly TRBD2 (5 bases). V lost 6 bases and J lost 3, with 12 bases in between. Germline values: CDR1 MNHEY, CDR2 SVGAGI. The CDR3 has 13 residues. The CDR3 here is CASSAGLNYEQYF. In DNA form, the CDR3 reads TGTGCCAGCAGCGCAGGACTCAACTACGAGCAGTACTTC.

The V gene is TRBV27, the J gene TRBJ2-7; 8 bases map to TRBD1. Germline V gene sequence: CDR1 MNHEY, CDR2 SMNVEV (reference sequence). V lost 6 bases and J lost 2; bases outside the gene matches: 9. CDR3 length equals 15 residues. The CDR3 DNA reads as TGTGCCAGCAGCATGGGGACAGGCCCGACCTACGAGCAGTACTTC. It is translated as CASSMGTGPTYEQYF.

This clone was observed a single time. CDR3 bases: TGTGCCAGTAGTATATGGTCACAGGGAGTAGGTCAGCCCCAGCATTTT. Protein: CASSIWSQGVGQPQHF. The V gene is TRBV19, the J gene TRBJ1-5; perhaps TRBD1 as D (6 bases). The germline V gene has CDR1 LNHDA and CDR2 SQIVND (reference sequence). CDR3 length: 16 residues. V was pared by 2 bases and J by 6 bases, with 17 bases between.

The rearrangement joins TRBV3-1 (or the pseudogene TRBV3-2) to TRBJ1-5; a weak D match, TRBD1 (5 bases). V lost 0 bases and J lost 2, with 11 bases in between. Germline-derived CDR1 and CDR2 are LGHDT and YNNKEL (reference sequence). This CDR3 is 16 amino acids long. CDR3 nucleotide sequence: TGTGCCAGCAGCCAAGAGGCAGGGAACGGCAATCAGCCCCAGCATTTT. The encoded protein is CASSQEAGNGNQPQHF.

This clone showed up just once. V gene TRBV19 combines with J gene TRBJ2-7; TRBD1 matches at 7 bases. This CDR3 region has 17 residues. V shed 5 bases and J 3 bases; nucleotides not matched to a gene: 16. Germline V lookup: CDR1 LNHDA, CDR2 SQIVND (reference sequence). The CDR3: CASSPQIFGGQFYEQYF. CDR3 sequence (DNA): TGTGCCAGTAGTCCACAAATTTTTGGGGGACAGTTCTACGAGCAGTACTTC.

This clone appeared once. The rearrangement joins TRBV9 to TRBJ1-2, with TRBD1 matching over 7 bases. The J segment lost 8 bases and the V segment lost 4 bases, leaving 11 bases of the junction unmatched. From germline, CDR1 is SGDLS and CDR2 YYNGEE. The CDR3 has 14 residues. CDR3 in amino acids: CASSSGTDWGGYTF. Written as DNA, the CDR3 is TGTGCCAGCAGCTCAGGGACAGATTGGGGAGGCTACACCTTC.

V is TRBV12-3 or TRBV12-4 and J is TRBJ1-2, with a weak D call TRBD1 (5 bases). With 5 bases removed from V and 8 bases from J, the gap between germline ends came to 15 bases. CDR3 length: 13 residues. The CDR3 nucleotides read TGTGCCAGCAGTGCGGGGGGGGAAAAGGGCTACACCTTC. Translated, it gives CASSAGGEKGYTF.

The chain couples TRBV28 to TRBJ2-3, with 12 bases aligning to TRBD2. The trim removed 6 bases at V and 4 bases at J, leaving 5 bases unmatched. The CDR3 is 15 amino acids. Per germline, CDR1 MDHEN and CDR2 SYDVKM. The CDR3 DNA is TGTGCCAGCAGCACCCGACTAGCGGGGGCAGATACGCAGTATTTT. It codes for CASSTRLAGADTQYF.

This clone has only a few counts. This chain connects TRBV7-9 to TRBJ2-1, with 7 bases lining up with TRBD2. Germline-derived CDR1 and CDR2 are SEHNR and FQNEAQ (reference sequence). CDR3 length: 12 amino acids. The V gene end was trimmed by 2 bases and the J gene end by 10 bases; junction bases not matched to a gene: 2. For the CDR3, the DNA is TGTGCCAGCAGCTTACCCGGGGGGGAGCAGTTCTTC. Its translation: CASSLPGGEQFF.

The chain is built from TRBV7-8 and TRBJ2-3; D uncertain. Germline CDR1 and CDR2: SGHVS and FQNEAQ. V lost 2 bases and J lost 6, with 9 bases in between. There are 13 residues in the CDR3. The CDR3 bases are TGTGCCAGCAGCTTAACCCGGTCTGATACGCAGTATTTT. Protein sequence: CASSLTRSDTQYF.

The J gene is TRBJ1-1, the V gene TRBV5-1; D perhaps matches TRBD1 (5 bases). CDR3 size: 15 residues. With 4 bases removed from V and 0 bases from J, the gap between germline ends came to 13 bases. Germline V gene lookup returns CDR1 SGHRS and CDR2 YFSETQ. The chain's CDR3 is CASSPLRVMNTEAFF. DNA of the CDR3: TGCGCCAGCAGCCCGCTCAGGGTCATGAACACTGAAGCTTTCTTT.

V usage is TRBV12-3 or TRBV12-4 and J usage is TRBJ2-5, with a tentative D call TRBD1 (5 bases). The CDR3 contains 13 residues. The V end lost 7 bases, the J end lost 0 bases, and 9 bases lay between the germline ends. CDR3 in amino acids: CASIDRYQETQYF. The CDR3 nucleotides read TGTGCCAGCATCGACAGATACCAAGAGACCCAGTACTTC.

This chain connects TRBV4-1 to TRBJ2-7, with D perhaps matching TRBD2 (6 bases). The CDR3 sequence is 14 residues long. V lost 4 bases, J lost 6 bases, and 16 bases lay in between. CDR1 and CDR2 from the germline V gene are MGHRA and YSYEKL. Here the CDR3 reads CASSPSSGGREQYF. CDR3 nucleotides: TGCGCCAGCAGCCCCTCTAGTGGAGGGCGCGAGCAGTACTTC.

The CDR3 sequence is CASSQFFRDSFSEAFF. The CDR3 DNA reads TGCGCCAGCAGCCAATTCTTCCGGGACAGTTTCTCTGAAGCTTTCTTT. This chain connects TRBV4-3 to TRBJ1-1, with 7 bases lining up with TRBD1. The CDR3 spans 16 residues. V lost 2 bases, J lost 6 bases, and 12 bases stayed unmatched. In germline, CDR1 is LGHNA, CDR2 YSLEER.

The chain uses TRBV7-8 and TRBJ2-7, with D possibly matching TRBD1 (5 bases). V dropped 5 bases and J dropped 6 bases, with 11 bases sitting between them. Germline V gives CDR1 SGHVS, CDR2 FQNEAQ. The CDR3 runs 12 residues. CDR3: CASSQGAPEQYF. In DNA, the CDR3 is TGTGCCAGCAGCCAAGGGGCCCCCGAGCAGTACTTC.

The V and J genes are TRBV27 and TRBJ2-1, with 8 bases aligning to TRBD2. V shed 4 bases, J shed 1 base, and the junction held 18 bases outside the gene matches. There are 20 residues in the CDR3. Per the germline V gene, CDR1 is MNHEY and CDR2 is SMNVEV (reference sequence). This CDR3 reads CASSSQDPYLAGKSYNEQFF. Written as DNA, the CDR3 is TGTGCCAGCAGTTCCCAGGACCCCTACTTAGCGGGGAAATCCTACAATGAGCAGTTCTTC.

The genes are TRBV11-2 and TRBJ1-4, with D possibly being TRBD1 (5 bases). The CDR3 runs 14 residues. Germline assignment: CDR1 SGHAT and CDR2 FQNNGV. Trimming stripped 7 bases from V and 8 bases from J, with 17 bases between. The CDR3 spells CASNLVGPNEKLFF. CDR3 in DNA: TGTGCCAGCAACTTGGTGGGGCCCAACGAAAAACTGTTTTTT.

This clone was recorded only once. The CDR3 DNA reads TGTGCCAGCAGCAAAGGGACACCTAACTATGGCTACACCTTC. Translation gives CASSKGTPNYGYTF. The J gene is TRBJ1-2, the V gene TRBV2, with a tentative D call TRBD1 (6 bases). The germline V gene has CDR1 SNHLY and CDR2 FYNNEI. V was cut by 6 bases and J by 0 bases, with 11 bases left in between. This CDR3 is built from 14 residues.

The chain carries TRBV2 and TRBJ1-1; D possibly corresponds to TRBD1 (6 bases). The germline V gene encodes CDR1 SNHLY and CDR2 FYNNEI. V lost 8 bases to trimming and J lost 0 bases, with 10 bases between them. This CDR3 is built from 13 residues. The chain's CDR3 is CASSGQVNTEAFF. The CDR3 DNA is TGTGCCAGCTCGGGACAAGTGAACACTGAAGCTTTCTTT.

The chain couples TRBV19 to TRBJ1-4; D is undetermined. Germline CDR1 is LNHDA and CDR2 is SQIVND (reference sequence). CDR3 length: 15 amino acids. Deletions cut 4 bases from V and 2 bases from J, with 11 bases between. CDR3 nucleotides: TGTGCCAGTAGTACCTGGACTTCCACTAATGAAAAACTGTTTTTT. Translated, it gives CASSTWTSTNEKLFF.

The chain links TRBV12-3 or TRBV12-4 to TRBJ1-2; TRBD1 might be the D (5 bases). CDR3 length: 13 residues. Trimming removed 2 bases from V and 7 bases from J, with 11 bases in between. This CDR3 is CASSLLSQGGYTF. CDR3 nucleotides: TGTGCCAGCAGTTTACTCTCGCAGGGTGGCTACACCTTC.

This clone occurred a few times. Other DNA sequences in the sample encode the same CDR3. The chain links TRBV7-2 to TRBJ1-2, with a possible D match to TRBD1 (5 bases). This CDR3 has 13 residues. Germline lookup yields CDR1 SGHTA and CDR2 FQGNSA. V lost 6 bases and J 1 base, leaving 9 bases between the germline ends. The CDR3 here is CASSFDSNYGYTF. The CDR3, as DNA: TGTGCCAGCAGTTTCGACAGTAACTATGGCTACACCTTC.

This clone was seen a single time. V usage is TRBV29-1 and J usage is TRBJ2-5; the D gene is possibly TRBD1 (6 bases). Germline V gives CDR1 SQVTM, CDR2 ANQGSEA. The CDR3 sequence is 12 residues long. Between the trimmed V and J ends, which lost 1 base and 7 bases, there was a span of 10 bases. The CDR3: CSVEAQGRTQYF. The CDR3 coding sequence is TGCAGCGTTGAAGCACAGGGAAGGACCCAGTACTTC.

The V call is TRBV28, the J call TRBJ1-2, with TRBD1 identical over 8 bases. J lost 3 bases, V lost 5 bases, and 14 bases had no gene match. Looked up from germline, CDR1 is MDHEN and CDR2 is SYDVKM. The CDR3 spans 17 residues. The CDR3 DNA reads as TGTGCCAGCAGTACCCCAGGGGGCGCCGAAGCCTACTATGGCTACACCTTC. This sequence encodes CASSTPGGAEAYYGYTF.